This T cell receptor (beta chain) is drawn from a study of human T cells and chemical hapten exposure. Findings and caveats of the study: DPC sensitization left the count of TCRs above 1 in 1000 unchanged.

This clonotype was recorded at least ten times. The target antigen is unknown. Trimming removed 1 base at V and 1 base at J, with 7 bases between. The CDR3 runs 15 residues. CDR1 is SGHTA, CDR2 FQGNSA, per germline. This sample's time point: pre-sensitization, week 0. This sample's treatment: therapeutic diphenylcyclopropenone sensitization with weekly scalp DPC. TCRdb reprocessed the RACE reads via MiXCR and lists one record per CDR3 protein. The sample shows fewer than 300,000 distinct CDR3 sequences, 8.6% of them seen only once. The sample here was whole blood, taken in connection with sensitization to the hapten diphenylcyclopropenone (DPC). This TCR was sampled from a middle-aged woman with alopecia areata. Some clones in this sample may be carry-over from other donors' samples. This chain links TRBV7-2 with TRBJ2-2; a weak D match, TRBD1 (5 bases). CDR3 bases: TGTGCCAGCAGCTTAGGGCAGGGGAACACCGGGGAGCTGTTTTTT. This encodes CASSLGQGNTGELFF.